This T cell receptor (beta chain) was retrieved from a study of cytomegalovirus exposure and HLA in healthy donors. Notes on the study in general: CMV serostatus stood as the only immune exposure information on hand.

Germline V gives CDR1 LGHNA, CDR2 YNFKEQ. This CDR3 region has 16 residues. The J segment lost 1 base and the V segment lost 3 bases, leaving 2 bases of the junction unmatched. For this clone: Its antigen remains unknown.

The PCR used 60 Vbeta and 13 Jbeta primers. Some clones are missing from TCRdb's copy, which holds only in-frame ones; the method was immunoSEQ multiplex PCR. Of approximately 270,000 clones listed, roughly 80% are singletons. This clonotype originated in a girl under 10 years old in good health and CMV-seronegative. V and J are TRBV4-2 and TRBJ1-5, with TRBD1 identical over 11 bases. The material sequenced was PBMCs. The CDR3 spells CASSHGTGGSNQPQHF. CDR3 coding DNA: TGTGCCAGCAGCCACGGGACAGGGGGGAGCAATCAGCCCCAGCATTTT.